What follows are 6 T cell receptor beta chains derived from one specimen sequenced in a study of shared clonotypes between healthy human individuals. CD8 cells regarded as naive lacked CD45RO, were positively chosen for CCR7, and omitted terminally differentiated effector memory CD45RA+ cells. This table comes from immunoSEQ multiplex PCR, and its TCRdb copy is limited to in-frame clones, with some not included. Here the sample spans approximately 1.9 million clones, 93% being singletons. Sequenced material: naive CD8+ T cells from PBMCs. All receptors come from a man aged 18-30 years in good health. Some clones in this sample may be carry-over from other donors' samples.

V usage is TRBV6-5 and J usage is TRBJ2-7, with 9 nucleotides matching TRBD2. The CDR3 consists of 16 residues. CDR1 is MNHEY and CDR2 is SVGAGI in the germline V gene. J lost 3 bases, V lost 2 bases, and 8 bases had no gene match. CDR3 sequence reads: CASSYGGSGGLYEQYF. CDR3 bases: TGTGCCAGCAGTTACGGAGGTAGCGGGGGACTCTACGAGCAGTACTTC.

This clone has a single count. This CDR3 is CASSYGDDTYEQYF. CDR3 sequence (DNA): TGTGCCAGCAGTTATGGGGATGATACCTACGAGCAGTACTTC. This chain links TRBV28 with TRBJ2-7; D gene uncertain. Germline V gene sequence: CDR1 MDHEN, CDR2 SYDVKM. The length of the CDR3 is 14 residues. The V end was cut by 4 bases, the J end by 2 bases, with 12 bases between.

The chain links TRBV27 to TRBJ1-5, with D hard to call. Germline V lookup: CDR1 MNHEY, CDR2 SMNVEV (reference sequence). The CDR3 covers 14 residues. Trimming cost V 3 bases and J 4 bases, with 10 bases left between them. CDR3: CASSFIGRNQPQHF. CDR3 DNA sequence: TGTGCCAGCAGTTTTATCGGGAGAAATCAGCCCCAGCATTTT.

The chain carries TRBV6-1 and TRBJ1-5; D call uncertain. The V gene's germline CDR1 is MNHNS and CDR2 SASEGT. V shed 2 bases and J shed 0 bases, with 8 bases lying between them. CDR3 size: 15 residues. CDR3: CASSETENSNQPQHF. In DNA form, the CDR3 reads TGTGCCAGCAGTGAAACTGAGAATAGCAATCAGCCCCAGCATTTT.

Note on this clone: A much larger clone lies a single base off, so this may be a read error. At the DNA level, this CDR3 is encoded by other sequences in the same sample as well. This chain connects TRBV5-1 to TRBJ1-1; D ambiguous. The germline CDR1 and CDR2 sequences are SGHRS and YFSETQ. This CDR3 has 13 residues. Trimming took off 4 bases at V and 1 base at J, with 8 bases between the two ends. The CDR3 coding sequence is TGCGCCAGCAGCCGAGTGGGGAACACTGAAGCTTTCTTT. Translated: CASSRVGNTEAFF.

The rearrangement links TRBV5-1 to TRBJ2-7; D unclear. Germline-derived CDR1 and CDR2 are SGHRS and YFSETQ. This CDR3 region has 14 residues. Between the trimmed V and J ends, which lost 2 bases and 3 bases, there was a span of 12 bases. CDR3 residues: CASSFGSSYYEQYF. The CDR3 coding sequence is TGCGCCAGCAGCTTCGGTAGCAGTTACTACGAGCAGTACTTC. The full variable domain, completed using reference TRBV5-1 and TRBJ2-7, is KAGVTQTPRYLIKTRGQQVTLSCSPISGHRSVSWYQQTPGQGLQFLFEYFSETQRNKGNFPGRFSGRQFSNSRSEMNVSTLELGDSALYLCASSFGSSYYEQYFGPGTRLTVT.